The clone carrying this TCR beta chain occurred a few times. The CDR3 has 11 amino acids. CDR1 and CDR2 from the germline V gene are WSHSY and SAAADI. Trimming stripped 2 bases from V and 8 bases from J, with 3 bases between. Over several immunoSEQ plates, each subset's genomic DNA was distributed in even portions. The authors' processing: Junction-only immunoSEQ sequences carried no quality scores, so filtering differed. Using immunoSEQ multiplex PCR, the repertoire was profiled, and TCRdb retains in-frame clones only, with some absent. V and J calls plus clone size are reproduced from that table; the DNA served to infer D and trimming. Among around 79,000 clones, 60% to 70% were seen once, and the ten largest hold 51%. These data originate in a study of shared clonotypes between healthy human individuals. The overall study: A few men and a couple of women, aged 18 to 49, were donors.

This TCR came from a man aged 25-45 years in good health. Sequenced input: memory CD8+ T cells sorted from blood. Subset defined: CD45RO+ cells pooled with CCR7-negative TemRA cells. V is TRBV10-2 and J is TRBJ1-4, with D uncertain. This CDR3 reads CASSEREKLFF. The DNA of the CDR3 is TGCGCCAGCAGTGAGAGGGAAAAACTGTTTTTT.